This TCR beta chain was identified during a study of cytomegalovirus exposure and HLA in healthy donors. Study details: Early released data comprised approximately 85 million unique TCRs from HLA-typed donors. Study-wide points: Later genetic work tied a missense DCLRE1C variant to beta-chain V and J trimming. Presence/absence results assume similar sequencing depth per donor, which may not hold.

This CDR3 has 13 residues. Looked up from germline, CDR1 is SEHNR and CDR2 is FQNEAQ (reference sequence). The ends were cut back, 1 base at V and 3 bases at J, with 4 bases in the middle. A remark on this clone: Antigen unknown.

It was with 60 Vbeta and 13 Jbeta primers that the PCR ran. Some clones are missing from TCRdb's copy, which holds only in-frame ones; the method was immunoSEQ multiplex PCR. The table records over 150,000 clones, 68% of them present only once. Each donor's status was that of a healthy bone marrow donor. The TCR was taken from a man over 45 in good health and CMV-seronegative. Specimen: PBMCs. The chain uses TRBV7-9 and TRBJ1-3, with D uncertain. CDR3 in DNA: TGTGCCAGCAGCTTAGGACTTGGAAACACCATATATTTT. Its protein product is CASSLGLGNTIYF.